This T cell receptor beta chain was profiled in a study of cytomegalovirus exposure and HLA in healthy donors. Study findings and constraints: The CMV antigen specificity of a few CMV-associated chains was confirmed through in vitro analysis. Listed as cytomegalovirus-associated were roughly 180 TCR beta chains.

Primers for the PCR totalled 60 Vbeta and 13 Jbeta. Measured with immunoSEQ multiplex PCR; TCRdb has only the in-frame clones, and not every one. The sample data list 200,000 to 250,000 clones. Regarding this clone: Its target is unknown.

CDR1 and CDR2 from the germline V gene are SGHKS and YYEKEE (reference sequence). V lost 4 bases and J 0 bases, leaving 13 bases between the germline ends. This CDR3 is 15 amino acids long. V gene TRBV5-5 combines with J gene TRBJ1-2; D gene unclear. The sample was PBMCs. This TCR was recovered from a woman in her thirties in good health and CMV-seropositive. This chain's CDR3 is CASSMDAHSNYGYTF. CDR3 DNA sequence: TGTGCCAGCAGCATGGATGCGCATTCTAACTATGGCTACACCTTC.